Listed below are T cell receptor beta chains from one sample, sequenced in a study of CD8 T cells in ankylosing spondylitis. From the 5' RACE reads, TCRdb called clonotypes with MiXCR, one entry per CDR3 protein. The table has 300,000 to 350,000 distinct CDR3 sequences, around 10% seen once. The specimen was blood, either unsorted or a sorted T cell fraction (not recorded which). These receptors came from a female donor with ankylosing spondylitis or in good health (not recorded which). CDR3s include the opening cysteine and the closing phenylalanine or tryptophan.

V	J	CDR3
TRBV20-1	TRBJ1-1	CSARDPDMNTEAFF
TRBV20-1	TRBJ1-1	CSASRTNTEAFF
TRBV7-9	TRBJ2-2	CASSRGLADTGELFF
TRBV12-3/TRBV12-4	TRBJ2-6	CASSSGTLSSGANVLTF
TRBV20-1	TRBJ2-3	CSAWTGNNLADTQYF
TRBV6-1	TRBJ2-7	CASRGDDKGGYEQYF
TRBV10-3	TRBJ1-5	CAISGGTGGGQPQHF
TRBV7-8	TRBJ1-2	CASSTQGSLSPPNYGYTF
TRBV5-1	TRBJ2-1	CASSLGGGTYNEQFF
TRBV25-1	TRBJ2-3	CASSGRTGETSTDTQYF
TRBV5-1	TRBJ2-1	CASSLSSGVLNEQFF
TRBV20-1	TRBJ2-7	CSASYRGDDYEQYF
TRBV12-3/TRBV12-4	TRBJ1-1	CASSGGHPNTEAFF
TRBV11-2	TRBJ2-2	CASSAGLGGTGELFF
TRBV7-2	TRBJ2-3	CASSLGAGGPDTQYF
TRBV5-1	TRBJ1-2	CASSGYGYTF
TRBV14	TRBJ2-4	CASSQGTGGTAKNIQYF
TRBV7-6	TRBJ2-3	CASTRGGSDTQYF
TRBV9	TRBJ2-2	CASSVAMRETNTGELFF
TRBV6-1	TRBJ2-1	CASCVVLKAYNEQFF
TRBV6-1	TRBJ1-1	CASSTDISNTEAFF
TRBV5-1	TRBJ2-2	CASSLVQVGGELFF
TRBV4-1	TRBJ2-6	CASSQDLVTGANVLTF
TRBV20-1	TRBJ2-1	CSARVEGWGGEQFF
TRBV18	TRBJ2-5	CASSPPTEETQYF
TRBV5-1	TRBJ1-3	CASSPPPGQGNTIYF
TRBV5-5	TRBJ2-2	CASSYGGETGELFF
TRBV7-8	TRBJ2-2	CASSTSRGELFF
TRBV20-1	TRBJ1-2	CSAQTAAGNYGYTF
TRBV5-1	TRBJ1-4	CASSPDRGDNEKLFF
TRBV20-1	TRBJ2-1	CSGAVSGGANNEQFF
TRBV5-1	TRBJ2-7	CASSMADREVNYEQYF
TRBV5-1	TRBJ2-5	CASSSGSGVMETQYF
TRBV5-1	TRBJ1-2	CASSSLTEGNAGYTF
TRBV4-3	TRBJ2-1	CASSQDLGTSFYNEQFF
TRBV12-3/TRBV12-4	TRBJ2-1	CASRTSGGDNEQFF
TRBV29-1	TRBJ1-1	CSVTERAPEAFF
TRBV28	TRBJ1-1	CASRPSPGRVNTEAFF
TRBV20-1	TRBJ2-6	CSARDFSYGSGANVLTF
TRBV20-1	TRBJ2-7	CSANDRDRLYEQYF
TRBV7-2	TRBJ2-1	CASSLGWDGYNEQFF
TRBV12-3/TRBV12-4	TRBJ2-1	CASSSSGGRRNEQFF